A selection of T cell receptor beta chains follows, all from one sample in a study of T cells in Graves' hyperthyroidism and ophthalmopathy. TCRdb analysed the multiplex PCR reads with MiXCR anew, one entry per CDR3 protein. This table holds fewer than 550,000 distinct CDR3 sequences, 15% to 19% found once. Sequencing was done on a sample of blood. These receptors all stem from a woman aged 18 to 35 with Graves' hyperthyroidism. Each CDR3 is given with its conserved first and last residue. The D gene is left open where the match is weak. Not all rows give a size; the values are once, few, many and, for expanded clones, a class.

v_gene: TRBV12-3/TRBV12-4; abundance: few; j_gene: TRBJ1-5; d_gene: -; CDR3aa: CASRGGDNQPQHF; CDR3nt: TGTGCCAGCAGGGGGGGGGACAATCAGCCCCAGCATTTT
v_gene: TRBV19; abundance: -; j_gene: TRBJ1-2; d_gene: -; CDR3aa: CASSMGTLYGYTF; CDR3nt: TGTGCCAGTAGTATGGGGACACTGTATGGCTACACCTTC
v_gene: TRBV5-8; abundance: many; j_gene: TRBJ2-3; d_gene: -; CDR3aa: CASSTPGHTDTQYF; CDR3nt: TGTGCCAGCAGCACACCGGGACACACAGATACGCAGTATTTT
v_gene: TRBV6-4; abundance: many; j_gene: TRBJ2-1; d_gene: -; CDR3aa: CASSDSGQYNEQFF; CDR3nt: TGTGCCAGCAGTGACTCGGGGCAGTACAATGAGCAGTTCTTC
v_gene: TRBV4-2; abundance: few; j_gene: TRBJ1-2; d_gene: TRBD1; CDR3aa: CASSVGTGEGYTF; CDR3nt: TGTGCCAGCAGCGTAGGGACAGGGGAAGGCTACACCTTC
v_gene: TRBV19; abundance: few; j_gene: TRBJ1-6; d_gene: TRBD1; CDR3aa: CASSMQLGWDRFPDNSPLHF; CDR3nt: TGTGCCAGTAGTATGCAATTAGGATGGGACAGGTTCCCAGATAATTCACCCCTCCACTTT
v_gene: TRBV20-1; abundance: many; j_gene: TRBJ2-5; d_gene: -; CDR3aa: CSARGTMETQYF; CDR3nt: TGCAGTGCTAGAGGGACAATGGAGACCCAGTACTTC
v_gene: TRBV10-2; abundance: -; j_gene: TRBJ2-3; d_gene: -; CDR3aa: CASRLVSDTQYF; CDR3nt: TGCGCCAGCAGGCTAGTCTCAGATACGCAGTATTTT
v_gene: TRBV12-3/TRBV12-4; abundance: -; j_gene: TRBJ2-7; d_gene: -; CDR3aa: CASSLVGRVGYEQYF; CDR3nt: TGTGCCAGCAGTTTAGTCGGCAGGGTAGGCTACGAGCAGTACTTC
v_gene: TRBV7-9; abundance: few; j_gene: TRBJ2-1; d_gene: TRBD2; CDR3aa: CASSLDTGTTLYNEQFF; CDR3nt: TGTGCCAGCAGCTTAGATACCGGGACTACACTATACAATGAGCAGTTCTTC
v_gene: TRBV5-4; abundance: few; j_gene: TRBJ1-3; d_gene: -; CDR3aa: CASSSQYSGNTIYF; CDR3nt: TGTGCCAGCAGCTCCCAGTACTCTGGAAACACCATATATTTT
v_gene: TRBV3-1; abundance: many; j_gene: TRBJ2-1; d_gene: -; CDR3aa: CASSQDPVGTDEQFF; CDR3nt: TGTGCCAGCAGCCAAGACCCGGTGGGGACCGATGAGCAGTTCTTC
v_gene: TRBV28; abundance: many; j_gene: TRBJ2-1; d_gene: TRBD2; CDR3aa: CATMTHAGGEQFF; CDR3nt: TGTGCCACGATGACCCACGCGGGAGGTGAGCAGTTCTTC
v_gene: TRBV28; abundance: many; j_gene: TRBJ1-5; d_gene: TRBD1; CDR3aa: CASSRQGAVNQPQHF; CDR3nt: TGTGCCAGCAGTCGCCAGGGGGCCGTCAATCAGCCCCAGCATTTT
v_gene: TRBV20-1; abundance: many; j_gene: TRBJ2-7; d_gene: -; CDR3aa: CSAQDSPLYEQYF; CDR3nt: TGCAGTGCCCAGGACAGCCCCCTGTACGAGCAGTACTTC
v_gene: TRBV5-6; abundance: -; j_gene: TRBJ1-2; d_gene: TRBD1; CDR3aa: CASSYYRGPGLHGYTF; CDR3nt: TGTGCCAGCAGCTATTACAGGGGGCCTGGCCTCCATGGCTACACCTTC
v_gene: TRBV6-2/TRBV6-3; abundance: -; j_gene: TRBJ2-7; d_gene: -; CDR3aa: CASSYAPPYEQYF; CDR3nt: TGTGCCAGCAGTTACGCACCACCCTACGAGCAGTACTTC
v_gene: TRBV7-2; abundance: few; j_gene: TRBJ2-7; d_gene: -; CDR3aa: CASSLIAEQYF; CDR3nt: TGTGCCAGCAGCTTAATCGCAGAGCAGTACTTC
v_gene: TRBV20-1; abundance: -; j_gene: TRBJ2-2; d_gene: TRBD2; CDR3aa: CSAPTGGGTGELFF; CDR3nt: TGCAGTGCCCCAACGGGAGGGGGGACCGGGGAGCTGTTTTTT
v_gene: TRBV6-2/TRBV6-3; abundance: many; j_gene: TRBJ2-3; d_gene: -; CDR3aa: CASSYPLRVADTQYF; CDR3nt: TGTGCCAGCAGTTATCCTTTGAGGGTCGCAGATACGCAGTATTTT
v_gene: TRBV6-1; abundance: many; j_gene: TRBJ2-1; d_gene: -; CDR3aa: CASTESMTGPHEQFF; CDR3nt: TGTGCCAGCACCGAATCTATGACAGGACCCCATGAGCAGTTCTTC
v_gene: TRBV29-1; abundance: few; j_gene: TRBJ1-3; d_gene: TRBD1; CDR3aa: CSARQGPGNTIYF; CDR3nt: TGCAGCGCCCGACAGGGTCCTGGAAACACCATATATTTT
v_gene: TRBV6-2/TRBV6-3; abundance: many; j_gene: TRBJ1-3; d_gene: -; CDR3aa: CASSPETYPGNTIYF; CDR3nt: TGTGCCAGCAGCCCGGAGACGTACCCTGGAAACACCATATATTTT
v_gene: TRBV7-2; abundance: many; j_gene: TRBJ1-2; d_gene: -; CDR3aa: CASSLGRARGGYTF; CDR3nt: TGTGCCAGCAGCTTAGGCAGGGCCCGGGGTGGCTACACCTTC
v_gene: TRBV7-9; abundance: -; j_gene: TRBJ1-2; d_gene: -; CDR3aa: CASSFSRGYGYTF; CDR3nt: TGTGCCAGCAGCTTCTCGCGGGGCTATGGCTACACCTTC
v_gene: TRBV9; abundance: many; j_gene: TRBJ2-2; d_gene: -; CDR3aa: CASQEQGGGGELFF; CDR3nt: TGTGCCAGTCAAGAACAGGGTGGCGGCGGGGAGCTGTTTTTT
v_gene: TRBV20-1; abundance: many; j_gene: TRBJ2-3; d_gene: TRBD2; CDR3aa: CSAHPGLVRGPDTQYF; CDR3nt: TGCAGTGCTCATCCGGGACTAGTGAGGGGCCCCGATACGCAGTATTTT
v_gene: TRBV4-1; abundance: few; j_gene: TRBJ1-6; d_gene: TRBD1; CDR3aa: CASSQRTGESPLHF; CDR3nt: TGCGCCAGCAGCCAGCGGACAGGGGAATCACCCCTCCACTTT
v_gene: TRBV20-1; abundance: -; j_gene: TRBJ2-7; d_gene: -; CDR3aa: CSARGTGGLSYEQYF; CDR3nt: TGCAGTGCTAGAGGCACTGGCGGGCTCTCCTACGAGCAGTACTTC
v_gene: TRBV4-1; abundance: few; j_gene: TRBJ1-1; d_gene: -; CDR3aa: CASSPVGEGQKTEAFF; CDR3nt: TGCGCCAGCAGTCCCGTCGGCGAGGGCCAGAAAACTGAAGCTTTCTTT
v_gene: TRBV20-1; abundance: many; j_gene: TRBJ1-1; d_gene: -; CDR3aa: CSARDRGTGTEAFF; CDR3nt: TGCAGTGCTAGAGATAGGGGAACGGGCACTGAAGCTTTCTTT
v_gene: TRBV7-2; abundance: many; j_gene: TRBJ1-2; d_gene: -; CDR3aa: CASSTQGPGYTF; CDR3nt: TGTGCCAGCAGCACTCAGGGTCCTGGCTACACCTTC
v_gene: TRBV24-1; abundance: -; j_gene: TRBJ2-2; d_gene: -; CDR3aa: CATSDSHRELFF; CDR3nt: TGTGCCACCAGTGATAGCCATCGGGAGCTGTTTTTT
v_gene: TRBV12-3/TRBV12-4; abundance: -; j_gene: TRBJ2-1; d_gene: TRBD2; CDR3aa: CASSGTGGLAVSYNEQFF; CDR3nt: TGTGCCAGCAGTGGAACCGGCGGACTAGCGGTCTCCTACAATGAGCAGTTCTTC
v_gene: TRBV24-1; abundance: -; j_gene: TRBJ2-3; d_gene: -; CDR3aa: CATSDPGMGTDTQYF; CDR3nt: TGTGCCACCAGTGATCCGGGAATGGGAACAGATACGCAGTATTTT
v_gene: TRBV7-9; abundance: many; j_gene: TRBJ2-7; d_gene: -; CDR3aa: CASSLEDFYEQYF; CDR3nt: TGTGCCAGCAGCTTAGAAGACTTCTACGAGCAGTACTTC
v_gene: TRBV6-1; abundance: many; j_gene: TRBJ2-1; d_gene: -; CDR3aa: CASSLDLSNEQFF; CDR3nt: TGTGCCAGCAGTCTAGACCTCAGCAATGAGCAGTTCTTC
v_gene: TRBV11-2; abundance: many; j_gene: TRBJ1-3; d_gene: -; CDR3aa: CASSKGFGTPGNTIYF; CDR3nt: TGTGCCAGCAGCAAGGGATTCGGGACCCCCGGAAACACCATATATTTT
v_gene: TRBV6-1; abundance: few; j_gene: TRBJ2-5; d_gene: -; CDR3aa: CASSTHIALQETQYF; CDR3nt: TGTGCCAGCAGTACTCATATCGCCCTCCAAGAGACCCAGTACTTC
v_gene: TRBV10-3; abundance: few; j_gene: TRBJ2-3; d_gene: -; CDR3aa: CATDPGIPDTQYF; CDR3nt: TGTGCCACTGACCCAGGGATCCCAGATACGCAGTATTTT
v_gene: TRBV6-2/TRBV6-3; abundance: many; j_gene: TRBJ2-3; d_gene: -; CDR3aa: CASSYSWALTDTQYF; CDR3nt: TGTGCCAGCAGTTACTCTTGGGCCCTCACAGATACGCAGTATTTT
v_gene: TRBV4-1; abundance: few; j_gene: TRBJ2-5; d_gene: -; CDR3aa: CASSQVGGRRYF; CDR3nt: TGCGCCAGCAGCCAAGTCGGAGGGAGACGGTACTTC
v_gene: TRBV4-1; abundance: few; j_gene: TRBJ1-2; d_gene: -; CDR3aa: CASSQERPYEYGYTF; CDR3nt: TGCGCCAGCAGCCAAGAACGTCCTTACGAGTATGGCTACACCTTC
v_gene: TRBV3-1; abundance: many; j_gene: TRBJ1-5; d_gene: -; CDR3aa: CASSQSGQLSNQPQHF; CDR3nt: TGTGCCAGCAGCCAATCAGGACAGCTTAGCAATCAGCCCCAGCATTTT
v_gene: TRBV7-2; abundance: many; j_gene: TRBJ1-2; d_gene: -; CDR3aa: CASSLALGPGGYTF; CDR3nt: TGTGCCAGCAGCTTAGCGCTGGGTCCTGGGGGCTACACCTTC
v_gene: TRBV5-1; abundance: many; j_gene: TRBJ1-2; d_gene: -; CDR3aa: CASSLFGENYGYTF; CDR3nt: TGCGCCAGCAGCTTGTTTGGGGAAAACTATGGCTACACCTTC
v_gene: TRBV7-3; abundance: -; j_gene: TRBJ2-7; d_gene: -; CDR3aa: CASSQEQYF; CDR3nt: TGTGCCAGCAGCCAGGAGCAGTACTTC
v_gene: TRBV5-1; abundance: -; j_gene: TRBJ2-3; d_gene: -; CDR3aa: CASSLGRPDTQYF; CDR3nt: TGCGCCAGCAGCTTGGGGCGCCCAGATACGCAGTATTTT
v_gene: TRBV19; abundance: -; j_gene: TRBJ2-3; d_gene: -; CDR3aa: CASSLIGVTDTQYF; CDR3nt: TGTGCCAGTAGTCTGATAGGAGTGACAGATACGCAGTATTTT
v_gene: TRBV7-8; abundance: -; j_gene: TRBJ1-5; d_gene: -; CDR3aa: CASRSDSEGLGRNQPQHF; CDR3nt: TGTGCCAGCAGAAGCGACAGCGAGGGACTTGGTCGCAATCAGCCCCAGCATTTT
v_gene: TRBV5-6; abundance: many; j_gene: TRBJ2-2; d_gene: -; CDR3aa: CASSRLRGGSSTGELFF; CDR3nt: TGTGCCAGCAGTCGGCTCCGCGGCGGGTCGAGTACCGGGGAGCTGTTTTTT
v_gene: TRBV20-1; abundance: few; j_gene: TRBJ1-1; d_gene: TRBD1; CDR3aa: CSASSPGQGNTEAFF; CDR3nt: TGCAGTGCTTCCTCACCGGGACAGGGGAACACTGAAGCTTTCTTT